The 17 T cell receptor beta chains in this list originate from one sample, sequenced in a study of cytomegalovirus exposure and HLA in healthy donors. PCR used 60 Vbeta primers and 13 Jbeta primers. Sequencing was performed with immunoSEQ multiplex PCR; in TCRdb, only in-frame clones are kept and a portion is missing. The profile shows roughly 110,000 clones, over 60% of them singletons. Material: PBMCs. Every receptor here comes from a male donor in good health and CMV-seronegative.

This sequence joins TRBV6-4 and TRBJ1-2, with a weak D call TRBD1 (6 bases). Trimming removed 5 bases from V and 2 bases from J, with 12 bases in between. Germline assignment: CDR1 MRHNA and CDR2 SNTAGT. The CDR3 consists of 14 residues. The CDR3 region is CASSPSTGNYGYTF. The CDR3 region has the DNA TGTGCCAGCAGTCCTTCGACAGGCAACTATGGCTACACCTTC.

This rearrangement joins TRBV10-2 to TRBJ2-5, with D tentatively TRBD1 (7 bases). The CDR3 has 17 residues. V was shortened by 2 bases and J by 1 base, with 17 bases between the two germline ends. Germline loops: CDR1 WSHSY, CDR2 SAAADI. This chain's CDR3 is CASSEGAGGTPQETQYF. Written as DNA, the CDR3 is TGCGCCAGCAGTGAGGGGGCAGGGGGGACCCCCCAAGAGACCCAGTACTTC.

The V and J genes are TRBV18 and TRBJ2-7; D gene ambiguous. The V and J ends lost 0 bases and 0 bases respectively, with 15 bases between them. The CDR3 covers 17 residues. Germline V CDR1 and CDR2: KGHSH, LQKENI. CDR3 region: CASSPPLSRMLSYEQYF. In nucleotides, the CDR3 is TGTGCCAGCTCACCACCTCTCTCTAGAATGCTCTCCTACGAGCAGTACTTC.

The chain is built from TRBV28 and TRBJ2-5; TRBD1 matches at 8 bases. The CDR3 sequence is 14 residues long. Germline V lookup: CDR1 MDHEN, CDR2 SYDVKM. The V gene end was trimmed by 5 bases and the J gene end by 1 base; junction bases not matched to a gene: 3. CDR3 in DNA: TGTGCCAGCAGTACCGGACAGGGCCAAGAGACCCAGTACTTC. Amino acids: CASSTGQGQETQYF.

This chain joins TRBV7-8 and TRBJ2-1, with TRBD1 matching over 9 bases. The V and J ends lost 5 bases and 2 bases, in that order; junction bases with no gene match: 7. Germline CDR1 is SGHVS and CDR2 is FQNEAQ. The CDR3 covers 16 residues. CDR3 bases: TGTGCCAGCAGCGTACCCGGGACAGGGACCTACAATGAGCAGTTCTTC. Encoded protein: CASSVPGTGTYNEQFF.

The chain is built from TRBV4-2 and TRBJ2-5, with D perhaps matching TRBD2 (5 bases). V gave up 4 bases and J gave up 0 bases, with 15 bases separating them. Germline assignment: CDR1 LGHNA and CDR2 YNFKEQ. This CDR3 is 16 amino acids long. CDR3 residues: CASSRTGMTYQETQYF. DNA for the CDR3: TGTGCCAGCAGCCGAACCGGGATGACGTACCAAGAGACCCAGTACTTC.

The gene calls are TRBV14 and TRBJ2-5, with unresolved D. This CDR3 comprises 14 residues. CDR1 and CDR2 (germline): SGHDN, FVKESK. The V gene lost 5 bases and the J gene lost 5 bases, with 15 bases spanning the gap. The CDR3 sequence is CASSKGLLRETQYF. In DNA, the CDR3 is TGTGCCAGCAGCAAAGGGCTTTTGAGGGAGACCCAGTACTTC.

This chain uses TRBV6-6 with TRBJ1-5; 8 bases align to TRBD1. From germline, CDR1 is MNHNY and CDR2 SVGAGI (reference sequence). V shed 5 bases and J 6 bases; nucleotides not matched to a gene: 6. This CDR3 spans 14 amino acids. CDR3 in DNA: TGTGCCAGCAGTCCAACAGGGGGATTTCAGCCCCAGCATTTT. Translating it yields CASSPTGGFQPQHF.

The chain combines TRBV9 with TRBJ2-3; 12 bases are shared with TRBD1. This CDR3 is built from 18 residues. Trimming took 1 base from V and 2 from J; bases not matched to a gene: 8. Germline V CDR1 and CDR2: SGDLS, YYNGEE. CDR3 in DNA: TGTGCCAGCAGCGTAAGCCCGGGACAGGGGGCGTTCACAGATACGCAGTATTTT. Amino acid sequence: CASSVSPGQGAFTDTQYF. Based on the CDR3 plus reference TRBV9 and TRBJ2-3, the full variable domain is DSGVTQTPKHLITATGQRVTLRCSPRSGDLSVYWYQQSLDQGLQFLIQYYNGEERAKGNILERFSAQQFPDLHSELNLSSLELGDSALYFCASSVSPGQGAFTDTQYFGPGTRLTVL.

The chain is built from TRBV7-8 and TRBJ2-7; 7 nucleotides agree with TRBD1. Germline loops: CDR1 SGHVS, CDR2 FQNEAQ. CDR3 length equals 14 residues. Trimming removed 5 bases from V and 2 bases from J; junction bases left unmatched: 6. Written as DNA, the CDR3 is TGTGCCAGCAGCCCGACAGGGTTACCCTACGAGCAGTACTTC. Protein: CASSPTGLPYEQYF.

This clone occurred a few times. This CDR3 reads CASSELVRGSTEAFF. DNA of the CDR3: TGTGCCAGCAGTGAGTTGGTCAGGGGGAGCACTGAAGCTTTCTTT. The chain recombines TRBV2 with TRBJ1-1, with 7 bases lining up with TRBD1. Germline-derived CDR1 and CDR2 are SNHLY and FYNNEI. The CDR3 has 15 residues. The J segment lost 4 bases and the V segment lost 3 bases, leaving 8 bases of the junction unmatched.

This clone was detected only once. The chain recombines TRBV30 with TRBJ1-3; no definite D call. Per germline, CDR1 GTSNPN and CDR2 SVGIG (reference sequence). V lost 2 bases and J 0 bases, leaving 5 bases between the germline ends. The CDR3 has 13 residues. CDR3 amino acids: CAWSPNSGNTIYF. The CDR3, as DNA: TGTGCCTGGAGTCCCAACTCTGGAAACACCATATATTTT.

The chain's CDR3 is CAIRDRGRYEQFF. CDR3 DNA sequence: TGTGCCATCAGGGACAGGGGGAGATATGAGCAGTTCTTC. The V call is TRBV10-3, the J call TRBJ2-1; 10 nucleotides align to TRBD1. CDR3 length: 13 amino acids. J was trimmed by 8 bases and V by 6 bases; bases with no gene match: 4. From germline, CDR1 is ENHRY and CDR2 SYGVKD.

The rearrangement links TRBV5-1 to TRBJ2-5; D perhaps matches TRBD1 (6 bases). The germline V gene has CDR1 SGHRS and CDR2 YFSETQ. V lost 4 bases and J lost 2, with 18 bases in between. CDR3 size: 16 residues. DNA of the CDR3: TGCGCCAGCAGCCAAACGGGACAACAAAATCAAGAGACCCAGTACTTC. It specifies CASSQTGQQNQETQYF.

This sequence joins TRBV2 and TRBJ1-1, with D possibly TRBD1 on 6 matching bases. The V end lost 3 bases, the J end lost 0 bases, and 17 bases lay between the germline ends. This CDR3 is built from 17 residues. The germline V gene has CDR1 SNHLY and CDR2 FYNNEI. This CDR3 reads CASSDVHRAYMNTEAFF. The CDR3 DNA reads as TGTGCCAGCAGTGACGTACACAGGGCCTACATGAACACTGAAGCTTTCTTT.

This chain joins TRBV9 and TRBJ2-3, with TRBD2 matching over 8 bases. J lost 0 bases, V lost 3 bases, and 6 bases had no gene match. CDR1 SGDLS and CDR2 YYNGEE come from the germline V gene. The length of the CDR3 is 16 residues. This chain's CDR3 is CASSGRGTRSTDTQYF. The CDR3 coding sequence is TGTGCCAGCAGCGGAAGAGGGACTAGGAGCACAGATACGCAGTATTTT.

V and J are TRBV5-7 and TRBJ2-1; a weak D match, TRBD2 (5 bases). TRBV5-7 is annotated as an ORF whose role is uncertain. This CDR3 has 16 residues. Trimming took off 0 bases at V and 1 base at J, with 11 bases between the two ends. CDR3 sequence (DNA): TGTGCCAGCAGCTTGGTGGCCAGCGGATCCTACAATGAGCAGTTCTTC. Protein product: CASSLVASGSYNEQFF.